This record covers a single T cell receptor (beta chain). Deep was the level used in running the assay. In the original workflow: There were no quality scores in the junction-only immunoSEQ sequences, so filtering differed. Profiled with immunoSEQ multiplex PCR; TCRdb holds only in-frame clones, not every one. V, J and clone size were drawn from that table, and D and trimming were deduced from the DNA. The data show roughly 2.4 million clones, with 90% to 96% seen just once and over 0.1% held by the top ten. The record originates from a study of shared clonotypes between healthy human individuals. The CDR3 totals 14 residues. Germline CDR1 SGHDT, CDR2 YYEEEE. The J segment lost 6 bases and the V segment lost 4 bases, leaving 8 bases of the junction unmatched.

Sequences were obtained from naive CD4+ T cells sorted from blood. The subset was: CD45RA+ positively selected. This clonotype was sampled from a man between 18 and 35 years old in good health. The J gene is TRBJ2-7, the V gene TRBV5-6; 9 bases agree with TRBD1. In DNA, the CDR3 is TGTGCCAGCAGCCCCGACAGGGGGACGGGCGAGCAGTACTTC. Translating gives CASSPDRGTGEQYF.